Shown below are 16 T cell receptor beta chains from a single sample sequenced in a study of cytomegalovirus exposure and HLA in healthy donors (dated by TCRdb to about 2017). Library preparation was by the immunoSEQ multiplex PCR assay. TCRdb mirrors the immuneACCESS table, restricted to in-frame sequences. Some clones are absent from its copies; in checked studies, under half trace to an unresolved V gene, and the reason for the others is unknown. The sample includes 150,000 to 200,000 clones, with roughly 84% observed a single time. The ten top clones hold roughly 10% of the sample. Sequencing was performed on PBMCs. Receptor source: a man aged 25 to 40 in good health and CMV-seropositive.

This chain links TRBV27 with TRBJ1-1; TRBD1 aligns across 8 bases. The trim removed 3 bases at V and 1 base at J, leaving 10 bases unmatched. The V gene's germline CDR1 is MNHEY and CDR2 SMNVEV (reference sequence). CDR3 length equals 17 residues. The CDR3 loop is CASSFDGTGGTNTEAFF. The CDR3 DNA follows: TGTGCCAGCAGTTTCGACGGGACAGGAGGAACGAACACTGAAGCTTTCTTT.

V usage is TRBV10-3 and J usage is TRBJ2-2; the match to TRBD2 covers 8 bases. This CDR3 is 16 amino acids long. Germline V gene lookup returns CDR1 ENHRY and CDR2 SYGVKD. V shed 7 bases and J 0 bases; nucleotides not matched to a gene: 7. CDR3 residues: CAIKGVAGTNTGELFF. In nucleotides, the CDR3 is TGTGCCATCAAGGGGGTAGCGGGGACGAACACCGGGGAGCTGTTTTTT.

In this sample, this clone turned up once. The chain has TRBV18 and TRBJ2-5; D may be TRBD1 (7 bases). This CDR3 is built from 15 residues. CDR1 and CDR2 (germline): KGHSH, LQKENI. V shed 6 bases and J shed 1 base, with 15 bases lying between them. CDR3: CASSPAGTAQETQYF. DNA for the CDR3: TGTGCCAGCTCTCCCGCGGGGACAGCCCAAGAGACCCAGTACTTC.

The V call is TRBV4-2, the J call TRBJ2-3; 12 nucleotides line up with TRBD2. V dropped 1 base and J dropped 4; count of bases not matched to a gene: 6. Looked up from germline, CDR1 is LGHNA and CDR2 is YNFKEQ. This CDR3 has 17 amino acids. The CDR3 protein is CASSQGLAGELPDTQYF. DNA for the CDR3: TGTGCCAGCAGCCAAGGACTAGCGGGGGAGCTCCCAGATACGCAGTATTTT.

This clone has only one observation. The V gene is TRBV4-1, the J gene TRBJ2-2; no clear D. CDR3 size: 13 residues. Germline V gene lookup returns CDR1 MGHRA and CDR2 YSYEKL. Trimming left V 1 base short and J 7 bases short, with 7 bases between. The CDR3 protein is CASSQVIRGELFF. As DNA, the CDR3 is TGCGCCAGCAGCCAAGTAATTCGCGGGGAGCTGTTTTTT.

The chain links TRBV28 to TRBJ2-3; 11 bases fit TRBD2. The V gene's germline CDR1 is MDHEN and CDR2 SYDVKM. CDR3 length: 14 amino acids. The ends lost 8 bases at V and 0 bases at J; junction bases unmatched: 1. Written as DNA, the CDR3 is TGTGCCAGCGGGACTAGCGGAAGCACAGATACGCAGTATTTT. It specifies CASGTSGSTDTQYF.

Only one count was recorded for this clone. CDR3 sequence reads: CASSVGQLGEQYF. The CDR3 DNA sequence: TGTGCCAGCAGTGTGGGACAGCTCGGCGAGCAGTACTTC. The chain is built from TRBV28 and TRBJ2-7; TRBD1 matches at 7 bases. The germline CDR1 and CDR2 sequences are MDHEN and SYDVKM. V dropped 5 bases and J dropped 6; count of bases not matched to a gene: 7. The length of the CDR3 is 13 residues.

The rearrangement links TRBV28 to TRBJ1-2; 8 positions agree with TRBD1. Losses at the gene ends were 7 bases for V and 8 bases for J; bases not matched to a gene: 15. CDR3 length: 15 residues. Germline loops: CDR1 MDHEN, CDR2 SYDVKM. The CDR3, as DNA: TGTGCCAGCACCGTCCCCGGGACAGGAAACGGAGGCTACACCTTC. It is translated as CASTVPGTGNGGYTF.

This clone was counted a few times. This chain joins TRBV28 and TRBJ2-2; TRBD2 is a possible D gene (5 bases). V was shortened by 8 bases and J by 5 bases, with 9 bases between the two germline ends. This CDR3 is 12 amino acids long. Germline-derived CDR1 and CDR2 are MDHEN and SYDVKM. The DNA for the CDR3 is TGTGCCAGCGTGGGAGCTACCGGGGAGCTGTTTTTT. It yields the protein CASVGATGELFF.

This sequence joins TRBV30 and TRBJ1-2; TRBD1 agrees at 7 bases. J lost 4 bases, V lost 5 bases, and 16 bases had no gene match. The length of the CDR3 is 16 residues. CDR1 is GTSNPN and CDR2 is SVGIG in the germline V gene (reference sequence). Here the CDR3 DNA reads TGTGCCTGGTTTGGACAGGTGATACCCGATTTCTATGGCTACACCTTC. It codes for CAWFGQVIPDFYGYTF.

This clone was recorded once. CDR3 coding DNA: TGTGCCAGCAGTTACCGGTTCAGGGGAACTGGAAACACCATATATTTT. This gives the protein CASSYRFRGTGNTIYF. The chain is built from TRBV6-5 and TRBJ1-3, with a possible D match to TRBD1 (6 bases). The CDR3 loop spans 16 amino acids. The V and J ends lost 2 bases and 2 bases respectively, with 13 bases between them. Germline V gene lookup returns CDR1 MNHEY and CDR2 SVGAGI.

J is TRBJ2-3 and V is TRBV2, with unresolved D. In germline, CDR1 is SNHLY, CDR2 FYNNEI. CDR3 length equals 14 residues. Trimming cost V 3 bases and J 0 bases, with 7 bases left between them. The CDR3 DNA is TGTGCCAGCAGTGACTCTTCGAGCACAGATACGCAGTATTTT. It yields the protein CASSDSSSTDTQYF.

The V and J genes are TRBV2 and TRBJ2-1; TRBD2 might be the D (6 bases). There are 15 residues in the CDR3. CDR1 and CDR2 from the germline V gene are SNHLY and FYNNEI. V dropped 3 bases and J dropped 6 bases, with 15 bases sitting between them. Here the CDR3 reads CASSDGSWRGNEQFF. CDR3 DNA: TGTGCCAGCAGTGATGGTAGCTGGAGGGGCAATGAGCAGTTCTTC.

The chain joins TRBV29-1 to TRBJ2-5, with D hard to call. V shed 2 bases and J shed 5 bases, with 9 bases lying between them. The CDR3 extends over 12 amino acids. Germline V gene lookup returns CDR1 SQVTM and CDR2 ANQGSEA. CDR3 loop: CSVEISLETQYF. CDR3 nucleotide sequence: TGCAGCGTTGAAATTAGCCTGGAGACCCAGTACTTC.

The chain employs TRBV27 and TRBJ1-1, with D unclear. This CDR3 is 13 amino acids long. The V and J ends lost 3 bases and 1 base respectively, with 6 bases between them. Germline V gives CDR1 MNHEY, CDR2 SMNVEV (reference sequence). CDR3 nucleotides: TGTGCCAGCAGTTTCGGTGGGAACACTGAAGCTTTCTTT. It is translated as CASSFGGNTEAFF.

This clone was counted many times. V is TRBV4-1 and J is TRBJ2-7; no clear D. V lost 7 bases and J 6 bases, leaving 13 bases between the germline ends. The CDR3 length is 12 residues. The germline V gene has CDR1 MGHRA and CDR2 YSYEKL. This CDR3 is CASTLTGSEQYF. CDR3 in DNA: TGCGCCAGCACCCTCACCGGGTCCGAGCAGTACTTC.